These T cell receptor beta chains were read from a single sample in a study of control samples from healthy donors and cancer patients. Some clones are missing from TCRdb's copy, which holds only in-frame ones; the method was immunoSEQ multiplex PCR. Among about 180,000 clones listed, nearly 90% were seen once. The source material was blood. The receptors here all came from a woman in her forties or fifties in good health. Both conserved end residues are part of each CDR3. Fields, in order: J gene, D gene, clone size, V gene, CDR3 DNA, CDR3 protein. The D gene is left open where the match is weak. Rows may omit the clone size; those that give it use once, few, many or a size class.

J: TRBJ1-2; D: .; size: .; V: TRBV21-1; DNA: TGTGCCAGCAGCAAAGCCGATGGACAGGGTCTCGGCTATGGCTACACCTTC; CDR3: CASSKADGQGLGYGYTF
J: TRBJ1-2; D: TRBD1; size: .; V: TRBV6-5; DNA: TGTGCCAGCAGCTCTCAGGGGGTTCGTGGCTACACCTTC; CDR3: CASSSQGVRGYTF
J: TRBJ1-4; D: TRBD1; size: once; V: TRBV30; DNA: TGTGCCTGGAGATATACAGGGGGAATTAATGAAAAACTGTTTTTT; CDR3: CAWRYTGGINEKLFF
J: TRBJ2-1; D: TRBD2; size: .; V: TRBV19; DNA: TGTGCCAGTAGTTTAGCGGGGGCGGGTTACAATGAGCAGTTCTTC; CDR3: CASSLAGAGYNEQFF
J: TRBJ1-4; D: .; size: .; V: TRBV27; DNA: TGTGCCAGCAGTTTAGATTTAGGGGTGCTGTTTTTT; CDR3: CASSLDLGVLFF
J: TRBJ2-3; D: TRBD1; size: .; V: TRBV24-1; DNA: TGTGCCACCAGTGACCACAGGACAGGAGGCACAGATACGCAGTATTTT; CDR3: CATSDHRTGGTDTQYF
J: TRBJ1-1; D: .; size: .; V: TRBV9; DNA: TGTGCCAGCAGCGTAGACGAGGGTGAAGCTTTCTTT; CDR3: CASSVDEGEAFF
J: TRBJ2-1; D: TRBD1; size: .; V: TRBV7-2; DNA: TGTGCCAGCAGCGCTGGGACAGGGTTTTATGGCTCCTACAATGAGCAGTTCTTC; CDR3: CASSAGTGFYGSYNEQFF
J: TRBJ2-1; D: .; size: .; V: TRBV2; DNA: TGTGCCAGCAGTGAACTGGGGGAAAGACGAACCGACAATGAGCAGTTCTTC; CDR3: CASSELGERRTDNEQFF
J: TRBJ2-5; D: .; size: .; V: TRBV19; DNA: TGTGCCAGTAGTATAGATGGGGACGGAGAAGAGACCCAGTACTTC; CDR3: CASSIDGDGEETQYF
J: TRBJ1-2; D: TRBD1; size: .; V: TRBV9; DNA: TGTGCCAGCAGCGCCCCCATTGACAGGGGATTTTCCAACTATGGCTACACCTTC; CDR3: CASSAPIDRGFSNYGYTF
J: TRBJ2-2; D: .; size: few; V: TRBV9; DNA: TGTGCCAGCAGCGTAGAGAGACGGTTAACCGGGGAGCTGTTTTTT; CDR3: CASSVERRLTGELFF
J: TRBJ1-1; D: .; size: .; V: TRBV2; DNA: TGTGCCAGCAGTGACGGTCAACAGGGAAACACTGAAGCTTTCTTT; CDR3: CASSDGQQGNTEAFF
J: TRBJ2-7; D: .; size: .; V: TRBV9; DNA: TGTGCCAGCAGCGTAGCGGCAGATGATTACGAGCAGTACTTC; CDR3: CASSVAADDYEQYF
J: TRBJ1-2; D: .; size: .; V: TRBV9; DNA: TGTGCCAGCAGCGTAGATGCAGCTAACTATGGCTACACCTTC; CDR3: CASSVDAANYGYTF
J: TRBJ1-2; D: .; size: .; V: TRBV18; DNA: TGTGCCAGCTCACCTGATTTTATGGATGGCTACACCTTC; CDR3: CASSPDFMDGYTF
J: TRBJ2-5; D: .; size: .; V: TRBV2; DNA: TGTGCCAGCAGTGCTATGGGAGGGGGTCAAGAGACCCAGTACTTC; CDR3: CASSAMGGGQETQYF
J: TRBJ1-2; D: TRBD1; size: .; V: TRBV3-1/TRBV3-2; DNA: TGTGCCAGCGGTGTAACAGGGGATGGCTACACCTTC; CDR3: CASGVTGDGYTF
J: TRBJ2-3; D: TRBD2; size: .; V: TRBV5-1; DNA: TGCGCCAGCAGCTTGAATGCGGGGGGCTACACAGATACGCAGTATTTT; CDR3: CASSLNAGGYTDTQYF
J: TRBJ2-2; D: TRBD2; size: few; V: TRBV9; DNA: TGTGCCAGCAGCGTCAGGAGCGGGGGGGCCTATAACACCGGGGAGCTGTTTTTT; CDR3: CASSVRSGGAYNTGELFF
J: TRBJ2-7; D: TRBD2; size: few; V: TRBV6-6; DNA: TGTGCCAGCAGTTACTCTACGGGGGGGACCGGCGAGCAGTACTTC; CDR3: CASSYSTGGTGEQYF
J: TRBJ2-7; D: .; size: .; V: TRBV4-3; DNA: TGCGCCAGCAGCCGAGGACATAGCTCCTACGAGCAGTACTTC; CDR3: CASSRGHSSYEQYF
J: TRBJ2-5; D: .; size: .; V: TRBV12-5; DNA: TGTGCTAGTGGATTGACAAATCAAGAGACCCAGTACTTC; CDR3: CASGLTNQETQYF
J: TRBJ1-5; D: .; size: .; V: TRBV10-3; DNA: TGTGCCATCAGGGAGGAGGGTAATCAGCCCCAGCATTTT; CDR3: CAIREEGNQPQHF
J: TRBJ1-4; D: .; size: .; V: TRBV27; DNA: TGTGCCAGCAGTTCGCCGTCCCCCCTGCTTGAAAAACTGTTTTTT; CDR3: CASSSPSPLLEKLFF
J: TRBJ1-5; D: .; size: once; V: TRBV6-1; DNA: TGTGCCAGCAGTGAAGAAAATACAGGTACAGCCCAGCATTTT; CDR3: CASSEENTGTAQHF
J: TRBJ2-7; D: .; size: once; V: TRBV9; DNA: TGTGCCAGCAGCGCCTTTTTAAATACGAGGGAGCAGTACTTC; CDR3: CASSAFLNTREQYF
J: TRBJ2-1; D: TRBD2; size: .; V: TRBV7-9; DNA: TGTGCCAGCAGCTTCCTGGGACTAGCGGGAGTAGGTGAGCAGTTCTTC; CDR3: CASSFLGLAGVGEQFF
J: TRBJ2-1; D: .; size: .; V: TRBV28; DNA: TGTGCCAGCAGTTCCCTCGGGTCAGGGGGGAATGAGCAGTTCTTC; CDR3: CASSSLGSGGNEQFF
J: TRBJ1-5; D: .; size: .; V: TRBV27; DNA: TGTGCCAGCAGTTATTTCATCAATCAGCCCCAGCATTTT; CDR3: CASSYFINQPQHF
J: TRBJ1-6; D: .; size: .; V: TRBV6-5; DNA: TGTGCCAGCAGTTACGATTGGGGAGGTAATTCACCCCTCCACTTT; CDR3: CASSYDWGGNSPLHF
J: TRBJ1-1; D: .; size: once; V: TRBV18; DNA: TGTGCCAGCTCGCCCACATTGAACACTGAAGCTTTCTTT; CDR3: CASSPTLNTEAFF
J: TRBJ2-3; D: .; size: .; V: TRBV24-1; DNA: TGTGCCACCAGTGGGGCCACAGATACGCAGTATTTT; CDR3: CATSGATDTQYF
J: TRBJ1-6; D: .; size: .; V: TRBV3-1/TRBV3-2; DNA: TGTGCCAGCAGCCAAGGAACAGTCAATTCACCCCTCCACTTT; CDR3: CASSQGTVNSPLHF
J: TRBJ1-1; D: .; size: .; V: TRBV5-4; DNA: TGTGCCAGCAGCTTGTGGTCGGGGGGGAACACTGAAGCTTTCTTT; CDR3: CASSLWSGGNTEAFF
J: TRBJ2-5; D: TRBD2; size: .; V: TRBV6-1; DNA: TGTGCCAGCAGTGAAGTACTAGCGGGGGGCGGGCGCGAGACCCAGTACTTC; CDR3: CASSEVLAGGGRETQYF
J: TRBJ1-4; D: TRBD1; size: once; V: TRBV7-2; DNA: TGTGCCAGCAGCTTAAGGCCGGGACAGGGGGAGAGGACTAATGAAAAACTGTTTTTT; CDR3: CASSLRPGQGERTNEKLFF
J: TRBJ2-3; D: .; size: .; V: TRBV9; DNA: TGTGCCAGCAGCGTAGGGGGGGCGGGACTCCTGCAGGCGGATACGCAGTATTTT; CDR3: CASSVGGAGLLQADTQYF
J: TRBJ1-2; D: TRBD1; size: .; V: TRBV3-1/TRBV3-2; DNA: TGTGCCAGCAGCCAACAGGGGGAAGCGCCTGGGGGCTACACCTTC; CDR3: CASSQQGEAPGGYTF
J: TRBJ1-1; D: .; size: .; V: TRBV18; DNA: TGTGCCAGCTCACTACTCTCTCTTACGACTGAAGCTTTCTTT; CDR3: CASSLLSLTTEAFF
J: TRBJ2-3; D: TRBD2; size: .; V: TRBV5-1; DNA: TGCGCCAGCAGCCCGGGGACTAGCGACGCAGATACGCAGTATTTT; CDR3: CASSPGTSDADTQYF
J: TRBJ2-1; D: .; size: once; V: TRBV24-1; DNA: TGTGCCACCAGTGATTTGGGCGGGCGCGGCTACAATGAGCAGTTCTTC; CDR3: CATSDLGGRGYNEQFF
J: TRBJ2-5; D: .; size: .; V: TRBV2; DNA: TGTGCCAGCAGTGGGCCGGTTAGCCCAGCTCGAGAGACCCAGTACTTC; CDR3: CASSGPVSPARETQYF
J: TRBJ2-1; D: TRBD2; size: .; V: TRBV30; DNA: TGTGCCTGGAGTGTGACTAGCGGGAGTTACAATGAGCAGTTCTTC; CDR3: CAWSVTSGSYNEQFF
J: TRBJ2-1; D: TRBD2; size: .; V: TRBV9; DNA: TGTGCCAGCAGCGGACTTAGCGGGGACAACAATGAGCAGTTCTTC; CDR3: CASSGLSGDNNEQFF
J: TRBJ1-4; D: .; size: .; V: TRBV18; DNA: TGTGCCAGCTCACCTAAGGGGGATGAAAAACTGTTTTTT; CDR3: CASSPKGDEKLFF
J: TRBJ1-3; D: .; size: few; V: TRBV4-2; DNA: TGTGCCAGCAGCCAAGATACGGTTGCCTCTGGAAACACCATATATTTT; CDR3: CASSQDTVASGNTIYF
J: TRBJ2-1; D: .; size: .; V: TRBV7-9; DNA: TGTGCCAGCAGCTTAGCGGGAGCCGACAATGAGCAGTTCTTC; CDR3: CASSLAGADNEQFF
J: TRBJ2-2; D: .; size: .; V: TRBV2; DNA: TGTGCCAGCATTGAGGGGGTGGGCACCGGGGAGCTGTTTTTT; CDR3: CASIEGVGTGELFF
J: TRBJ2-7; D: .; size: .; V: TRBV5-1; DNA: TGCGCCAGCAGCTTGTTAACCGGCGAGCAGTACTTC; CDR3: CASSLLTGEQYF